This T cell receptor (beta chain) was obtained from a study of human T cells and chemical hapten exposure (dated by TCRdb to the early 2020s). For the study in its entirety: For sensitization, 2% DPC in acetone was applied to a 2 cm by 2 cm area of upper inner arm skin. Throughout the study period of about 25 weeks, patients also received therapeutic DPC doses to the scalp every week. Patch tests used Finn chambers with 0.01% DPC on the upper back, scored after 6 days by International Contact Dermatitis Research Group standards. The mostly female patient cohort included alopecia areata with under or over 50% scalp involvement, alopecia totalis and alopecia universalis. Libraries were pooled for sequencing, and variation in per-sample TCR yields was attributed mainly to small differences in library volumes within the pool. Peripheral blood TCR repertoire changes were tracked in vivo in alopecia patients during primary and secondary sensitization to the hapten diphenylcyclopropenone (DPC). Blood samples were taken from patients before sensitization (week 0) and at 2, 6 and about 24 weeks after DPC sensitization. About 29 alopecia patients gave blood for TCR sequencing at one to four time points (pre-sensitization, 2, 6 and 24 weeks).

The research as a whole found: Expanded TCRs formed significantly more large CDR3 similarity clusters than pre-sensitization or healthy control sets, consistent with antigen-driven responses. All patients had alopecia, a presumed autoimmune disease, so their immune response might differ from that of healthy individuals. The number of TCRs above 1 in 1000 frequency did not change with DPC sensitization; there was no evidence of global repertoire structure alterations. A positive correlation was found between the number of PT1 expanded TCRs and patch test score, with significance reached at thresholds 8, 16 and 32 but not 4. Repeated subsampling changed both the strength of the expansion versus patch-test correlation and the threshold at which that correlation became significant.

Libraries were prepared through RACE. The sequencer was a NextSeq 500. Library preparation attached unique molecular identifiers to individual cDNA molecules for quantitative, reproducible TCR counting. For every blood RNA sample, sequencing covered both the TCR alpha and TCR beta chains. As for the authors' bioinformatics: Samples had a median of roughly 98,000 TCRs, with a range from roughly 20,000 to 690,600. V, J and CDR3 annotation of the TCR reads was carried out using the Decombinator software suite. For the PS versus PT1 abundance plots, all samples were subsampled to the same number of TCRs (28,000). TCRs were defined as expanded if absent before sensitization and observed at least eight times at the 2-week time point. TCRdb reran the public reads through fastp at Q25 and MiXCR, keeping productive beta chains. Under each unique CDR3 protein, matching rows form one entry showing the most common genes and DNA. The V and J calls follow TCRdb's processing rather than the paper's. Within this sample are around 350,000 distinct CDR3 sequences, with roughly 6% of them counted one time only. Of the sample, more than 8% falls within the top ten clones.

The sample's time point label, in plain terms: pre-sensitization, week 0. The intended sense of this specimen's treatment or condition label: therapeutic diphenylcyclopropenone sensitization with weekly scalp DPC. At every patch-test visit, the blood draw took place before the patch test was put on. To be eligible, patients had to be aged 18 to 70, diagnosed with alopecia and judged suitable for DPC therapy, while pregnant patients were excluded. Total RNA was extracted from unfractionated whole blood collected in Tempus Blood RNA tubes. V and J are trimmed by 4 bases and 6 bases, and the gene matches miss 9 bases of the junction. CDR1 LGHDT and CDR2 YNNKEL are derived from the germline V gene (reference sequence). The CDR3 has 15 amino acids, counting the end cysteine and phenylalanine. The retained sequence is limited to the CDR3, 45 bases, with the frame set at the first base. This clonotype turned up a few times. Its antigen specificity is not known. Base qualities are missing; no much larger clone stands one base away.

The specimen comprised whole blood, sampled in connection with sensitization to the hapten diphenylcyclopropenone (DPC). The sequence joins TRBV3-1 to TRBJ2-1; a stretch of 7 junction bases matches TRBD2. This receptor was obtained from a woman aged 18-30 years with alopecia areata. Some clones in this sample may be carry-over from other donors' samples. The CDR3 sequence is CASSLKRGFFNEQFF. In nucleotide form, the sequence is TGTGCCAGCAGCCTGAAGCGGGGTTTTTTCAATGAGCAGTTCTTC.